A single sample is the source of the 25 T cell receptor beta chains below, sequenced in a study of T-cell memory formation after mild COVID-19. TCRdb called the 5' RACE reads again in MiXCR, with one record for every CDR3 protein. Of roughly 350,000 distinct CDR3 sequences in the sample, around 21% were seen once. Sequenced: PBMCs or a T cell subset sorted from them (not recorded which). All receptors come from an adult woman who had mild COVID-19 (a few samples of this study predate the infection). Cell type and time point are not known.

The DNA for the CDR3 is TGTGCCAGCAGTTTGCAAGCGGGAGTGTCAGATACGCAGTATTTT. Translated, it gives CASSLQAGVSDTQYF. The chain joins TRBV6-5 to TRBJ2-3, with 8 bases lining up with TRBD2. V shed 4 bases and J 4 bases; nucleotides not matched to a gene: 7. Germline lookup yields CDR1 MNHEY and CDR2 SVGAGI. The CDR3 consists of 15 residues.

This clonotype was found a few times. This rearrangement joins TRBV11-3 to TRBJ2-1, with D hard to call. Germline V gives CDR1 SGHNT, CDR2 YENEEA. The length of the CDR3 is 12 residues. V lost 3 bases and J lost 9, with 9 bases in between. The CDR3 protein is CASSFDGTEQFF. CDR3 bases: TGTGCCAGCAGCTTCGATGGAACTGAGCAGTTCTTC. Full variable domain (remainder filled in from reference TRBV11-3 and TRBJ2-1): EAGVVQSPRYKIIEKKQPVAFWCNPISGHNTLYWYLQNLGQGPELLIRYENEEAVDDSQLPKDRFSAERLKGVDSTLKIQPAELGDSAVYLCASSFDGTEQFFGPGTRLTVL.

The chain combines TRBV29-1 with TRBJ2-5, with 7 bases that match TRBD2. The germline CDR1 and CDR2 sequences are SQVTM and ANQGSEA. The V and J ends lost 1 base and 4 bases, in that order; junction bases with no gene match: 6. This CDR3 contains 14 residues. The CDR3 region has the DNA TGCAGCGTTGAAGCCCGGGGGGTAGGAGAGACCCAGTACTTC. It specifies CSVEARGVGETQYF.

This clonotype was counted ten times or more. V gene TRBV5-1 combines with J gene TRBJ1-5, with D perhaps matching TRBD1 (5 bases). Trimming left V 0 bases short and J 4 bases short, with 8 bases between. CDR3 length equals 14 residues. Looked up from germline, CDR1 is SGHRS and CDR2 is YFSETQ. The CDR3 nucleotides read TGCGCCAGCAGCTTGGGACAGAAGAATCAGCCCCAGCATTTT. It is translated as CASSLGQKNQPQHF. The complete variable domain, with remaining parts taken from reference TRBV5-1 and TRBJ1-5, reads KAGVTQTPRYLIKTRGQQVTLSCSPISGHRSVSWYQQTPGQGLQFLFEYFSETQRNKGNFPGRFSGRQFSNSRSEMNVSTLELGDSALYLCASSLGQKNQPQHFGDGTRLSIL.

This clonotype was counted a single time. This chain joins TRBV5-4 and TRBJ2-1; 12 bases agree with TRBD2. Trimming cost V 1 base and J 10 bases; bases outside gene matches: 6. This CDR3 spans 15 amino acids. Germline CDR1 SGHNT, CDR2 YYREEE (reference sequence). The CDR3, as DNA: TGTGCCAGCAGCTTGACTAGCGGGGGGCTGGGGGAGCAGTTCTTC. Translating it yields CASSLTSGGLGEQFF.

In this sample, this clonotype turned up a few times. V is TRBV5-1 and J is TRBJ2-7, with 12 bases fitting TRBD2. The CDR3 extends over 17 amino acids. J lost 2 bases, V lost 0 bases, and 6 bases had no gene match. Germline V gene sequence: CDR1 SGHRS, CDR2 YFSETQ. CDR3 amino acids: CASSLGLAGGPPYEQYF. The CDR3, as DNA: TGCGCCAGCAGCTTGGGTCTAGCGGGAGGGCCGCCCTACGAGCAGTACTTC.

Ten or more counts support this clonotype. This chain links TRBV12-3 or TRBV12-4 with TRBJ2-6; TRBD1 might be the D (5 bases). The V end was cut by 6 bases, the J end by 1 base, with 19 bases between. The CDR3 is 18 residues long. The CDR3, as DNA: TGTGCCAGCAGGGACACCCGGCTCTCAATGTCTGGGGCCAACGTCCTGACTTTC. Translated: CASRDTRLSMSGANVLTF.

CDR3 protein: CASSPAGGGPYEQYF. DNA of the CDR3: TGTGCCAGCAGCCCTGCCGGTGGGGGGCCCTACGAGCAGTACTTC. The chain employs TRBV11-2 and TRBJ2-7, with D perhaps assigned TRBD1 or TRBD2 (6 bases each). Trimming removed 5 bases from V and 2 bases from J, with 16 bases in between. Germline V CDR1 and CDR2: SGHAT, FQNNGV. The CDR3 has 15 residues.

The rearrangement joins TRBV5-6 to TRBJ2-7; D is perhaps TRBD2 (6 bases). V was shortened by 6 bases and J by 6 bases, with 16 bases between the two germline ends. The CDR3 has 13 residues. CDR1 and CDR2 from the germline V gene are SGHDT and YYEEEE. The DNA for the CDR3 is TGTGCCAGCACCCAATTTATGGGGGGCGAGCAGTACTTC. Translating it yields CASTQFMGGEQYF.

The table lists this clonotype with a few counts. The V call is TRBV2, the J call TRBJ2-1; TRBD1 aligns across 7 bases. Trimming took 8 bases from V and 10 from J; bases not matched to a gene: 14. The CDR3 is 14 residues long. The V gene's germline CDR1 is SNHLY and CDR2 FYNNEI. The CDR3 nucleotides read TGTGCCAGCTTACTTGTGAGGGGGCGAGCAGAGCAGTTCTTC. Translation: CASLLVRGRAEQFF.

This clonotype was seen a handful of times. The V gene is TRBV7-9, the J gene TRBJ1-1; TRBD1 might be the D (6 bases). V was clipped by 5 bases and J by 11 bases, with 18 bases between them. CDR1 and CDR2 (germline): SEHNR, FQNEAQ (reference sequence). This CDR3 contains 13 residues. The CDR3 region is CASSQGGGAWAFF. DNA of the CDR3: TGTGCCAGCAGCCAGGGTGGGGGCGCATGGGCTTTCTTT.

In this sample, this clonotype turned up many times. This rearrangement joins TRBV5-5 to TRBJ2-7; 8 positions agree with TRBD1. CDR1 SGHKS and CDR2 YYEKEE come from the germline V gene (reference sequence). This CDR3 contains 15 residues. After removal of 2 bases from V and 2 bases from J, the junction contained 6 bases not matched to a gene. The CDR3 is CASSFAGTGPYEQYF. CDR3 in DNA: TGTGCCAGCAGCTTTGCCGGGACAGGTCCCTACGAGCAGTACTTC. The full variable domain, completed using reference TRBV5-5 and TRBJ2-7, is DAGVTQSPTHLIKTRGQQVTLRCSPISGHKSVSWYQQVLGQGPQFIFQYYEKEERGRGNFPDRFSARQFPNYSSELNVNALLLGDSALYLCASSFAGTGPYEQYFGPGTRLTVT.

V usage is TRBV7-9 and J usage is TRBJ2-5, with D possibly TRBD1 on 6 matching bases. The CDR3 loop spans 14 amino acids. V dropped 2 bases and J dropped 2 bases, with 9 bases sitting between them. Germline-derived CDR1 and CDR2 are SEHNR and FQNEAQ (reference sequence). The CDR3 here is CASSLPTGQETQYF. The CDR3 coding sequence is TGTGCCAGCAGCTTACCGACAGGACAAGAGACCCAGTACTTC.

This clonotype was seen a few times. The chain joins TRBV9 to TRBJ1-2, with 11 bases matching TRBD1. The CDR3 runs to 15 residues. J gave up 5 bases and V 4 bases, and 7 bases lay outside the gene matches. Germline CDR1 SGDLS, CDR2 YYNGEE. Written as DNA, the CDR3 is TGTGCCAGCAGCCAAGGGACAGGGGGGCAGTATGGCTACACCTTC. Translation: CASSQGTGGQYGYTF.

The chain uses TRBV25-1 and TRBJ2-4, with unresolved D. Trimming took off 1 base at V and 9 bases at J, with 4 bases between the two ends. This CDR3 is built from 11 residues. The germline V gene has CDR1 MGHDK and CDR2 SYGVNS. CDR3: CASSEFGIQYF. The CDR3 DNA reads TGTGCCAGCAGTGAATTCGGCATTCAGTACTTC.

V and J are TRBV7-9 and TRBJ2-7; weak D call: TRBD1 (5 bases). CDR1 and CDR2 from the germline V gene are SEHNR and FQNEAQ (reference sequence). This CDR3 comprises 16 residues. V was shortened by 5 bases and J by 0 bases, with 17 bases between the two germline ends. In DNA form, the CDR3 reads TGTGCCAGCAGCCCCGTCGCCAGGGTGAGCTCCTACGAGCAGTACTTC. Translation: CASSPVARVSSYEQYF.

The CDR3 sequence is CASRRPGQGGEQYF. CDR3 in DNA: TGTGCCAGCAGAAGACCGGGACAGGGGGGCGAGCAGTACTTC. The genes are TRBV6-2 or TRBV6-3 and TRBJ2-7, with 11 bases fitting TRBD1. The CDR3 length is 14 residues. V was pared by 6 bases and J by 6 bases, with 7 bases of the junction left unmatched. Per the germline V gene, CDR1 is MNHEY and CDR2 is SVGEGT.

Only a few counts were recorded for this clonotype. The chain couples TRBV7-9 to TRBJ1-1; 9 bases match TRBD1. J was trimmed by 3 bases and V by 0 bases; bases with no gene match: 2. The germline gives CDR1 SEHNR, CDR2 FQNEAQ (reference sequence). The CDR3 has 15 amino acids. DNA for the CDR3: TGTGCCAGCAGCTTAGCCTGGACAGGGGACACTGAAGCTTTCTTT. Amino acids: CASSLAWTGDTEAFF.

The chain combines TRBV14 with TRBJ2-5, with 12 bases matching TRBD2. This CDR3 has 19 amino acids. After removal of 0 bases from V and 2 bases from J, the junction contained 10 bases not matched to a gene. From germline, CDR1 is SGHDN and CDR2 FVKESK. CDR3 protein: CASSQDWLAGGPDQETQYF. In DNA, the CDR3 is TGTGCCAGCAGCCAAGATTGGCTAGCGGGAGGGCCTGATCAAGAGACCCAGTACTTC.

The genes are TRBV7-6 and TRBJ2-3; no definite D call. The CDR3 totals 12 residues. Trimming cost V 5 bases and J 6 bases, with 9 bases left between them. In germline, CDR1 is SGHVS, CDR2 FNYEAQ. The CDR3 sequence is CASSPELDTQYF. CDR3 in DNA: TGTGCCAGCAGCCCGGAGTTGGATACGCAGTATTTT.

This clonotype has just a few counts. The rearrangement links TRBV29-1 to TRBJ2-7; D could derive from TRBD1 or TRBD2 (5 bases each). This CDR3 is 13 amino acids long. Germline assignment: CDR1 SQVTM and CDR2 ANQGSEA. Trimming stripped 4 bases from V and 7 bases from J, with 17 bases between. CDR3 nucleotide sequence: TGCAGCGTTGGAGGGTATCAGAGGGGTGAGCAGTACTTC. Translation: CSVGGYQRGEQYF.

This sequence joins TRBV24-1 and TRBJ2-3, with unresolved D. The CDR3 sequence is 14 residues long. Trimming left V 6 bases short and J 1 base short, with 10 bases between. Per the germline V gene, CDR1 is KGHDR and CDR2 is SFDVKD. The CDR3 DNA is TGTGCCACCAGTTCGTGGAGTCGCACAGATACGCAGTATTTT. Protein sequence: CATSSWSRTDTQYF.

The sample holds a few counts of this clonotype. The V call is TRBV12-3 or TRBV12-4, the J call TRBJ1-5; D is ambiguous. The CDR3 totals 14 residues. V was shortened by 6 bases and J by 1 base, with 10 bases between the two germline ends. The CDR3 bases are TGTGCCAGCAGCACCCTGGTGAGCAATCAGCCCCAGCATTTT. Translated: CASSTLVSNQPQHF.

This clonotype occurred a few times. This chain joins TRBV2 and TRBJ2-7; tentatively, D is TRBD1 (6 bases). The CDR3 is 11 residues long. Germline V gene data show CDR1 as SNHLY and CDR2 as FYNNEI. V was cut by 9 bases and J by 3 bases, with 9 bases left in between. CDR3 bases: TGTGCCAGTACAGGGAACTACGAGCAGTACTTC. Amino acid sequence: CASTGNYEQYF.

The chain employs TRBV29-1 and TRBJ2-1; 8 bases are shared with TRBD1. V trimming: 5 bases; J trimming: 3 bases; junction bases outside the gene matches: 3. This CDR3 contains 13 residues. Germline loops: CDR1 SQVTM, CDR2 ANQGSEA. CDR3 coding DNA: TGCAGCGTTTGGACAGGGCACTACAATGAGCAGTTCTTC. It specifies CSVWTGHYNEQFF.